This is a list of T cell receptor beta chains from one sample in a study of CD8+ T cells in alopecia areata. Libraries were prepared by immunoSEQ multiplex PCR; TCRdb keeps only in-frame clonotypes and omits some of them. The sample consists of approximately 210,000 clones, roughly 44% of them appearing once. Here the sequenced sample was CD4+ T cells sorted from blood, taken at approximately week 36, from a patient treated with tofacitinib. These receptors originate from a human donor with alopecia areata. Both conserved end residues are part of each CDR3. A D gene is named only where the DNA matches it firmly. Clone size appears in some rows only: once, few, many, or a class for an expanded clone.

TGTGCCGGTAGCGGGAGGGCCTACACCGGGGAGCTGTTTTTT,CAGSGRAYTGELFF,TRBJ2-2,once,TRBD2,TRBV30
TGTGCCAGCTACCTTGGCGCGGGAGGACACAATGAGCAGTTCTTC,CASYLGAGGHNEQFF,TRBJ2-1,few,TRBD2,TRBV18
TGTGCCAGCGGTCGGGAGGGGGGCTACACCTTC,CASGREGGYTF,TRBJ1-2,NA,NA,TRBV6-5
TGCGCCAGCAGTCAAATAAACAGGAGGCAGTACTTC,CASSQINRRQYF,TRBJ2-7,NA,NA,TRBV23-1
TGTGCCACCATGGATACGCAGTATTTT,CATMDTQYF,TRBJ2-3,NA,NA,TRBV7-2
TGTGCCAGCAGCTTAGATGGGGTCTCTGGAAACACCATATATTTT,CASSLDGVSGNTIYF,TRBJ1-3,few,NA,TRBV7-2
TGTGCCAGCATCGGTTCCATGAACACTGAAGCTTTCTTT,CASIGSMNTEAFF,TRBJ1-1,NA,NA,TRBV25-1
TGTGCCAGCAGCCCGACTCCTTTGAACACTGAAGCTTTCTTT,CASSPTPLNTEAFF,TRBJ1-1,few,NA,TRBV6-6
TGCGCCAGCAGCTTGACAGGGGGCACTGAAGCTTTCTTT,CASSLTGGTEAFF,TRBJ1-1,NA,TRBD1,TRBV10-2
TGTGCCAGCAGCTCACCCGACAGCCCCGATGGTGGCTACACCTTC,CASSSPDSPDGGYTF,TRBJ1-2,few,NA,TRBV7-2
TGTGCCAGCGGGACTTCTTTCTACAATGAGCAGTTCTTC,CASGTSFYNEQFF,TRBJ2-1,NA,NA,TRBV4-2
TGTGCCAGCAGCTCAGGAAACGCGGGAGGGGGCACAGATACGCAGTATTTT,CASSSGNAGGGTDTQYF,TRBJ2-3,NA,TRBD2,TRBV7-9
TGTGCCAGCAGTTTATTTGAGCCTGGCACAGATACGCAGTATTTT,CASSLFEPGTDTQYF,TRBJ2-3,once,NA,TRBV28
TGTGCCAGCAGGAGGCCCTCCAACAATGAGCAGTTCTTC,CASRRPSNNEQFF,TRBJ2-1,NA,NA,TRBV11-2
TGCGCCAGCAGTCAATCTGGTCGGGGGGCCGTCTATGGCTACACCTTC,CASSQSGRGAVYGYTF,TRBJ1-2,few,NA,TRBV23-1
TGTGCCAGCAGCTTTTACGGGTCCGGGGAGCTGTTTTTT,CASSFYGSGELFF,TRBJ2-2,once,NA,TRBV7-6
TGTGCCAGCCCTATGATCAGCTCCTACGAGCAGTACTTC,CASPMISSYEQYF,TRBJ2-7,few,NA,TRBV7-2
TGTGCCAGCAGCTACGCCTACGAGCAGTACTTC,CASSYAYEQYF,TRBJ2-7,few,NA,TRBV7-2
TGTGCCAGCTCCGCGGGAGGGACCTACGAGCAGTACTTC,CASSAGGTYEQYF,TRBJ2-7,NA,TRBD2,TRBV2
TGTGCCAGCAGCCTACCTCCCTACGAGCAGTACTTC,CASSLPPYEQYF,TRBJ2-7,NA,NA,TRBV5-4
TGCAGCGCCGGGATCCCCGGGACAGAGAACACTGAAGCTTTCTTT,CSAGIPGTENTEAFF,TRBJ1-1,NA,TRBD1,TRBV29-1
TGTGCCAGCGTCGTTCGGAGGGTAGGAGAGACCCAGTACTTC,CASVVRRVGETQYF,TRBJ2-5,NA,NA,TRBV6-6
TGCAGCGTTGAAGATCTTGGGGTGCGTGGAGTGGAGCAGTACTTC,CSVEDLGVRGVEQYF,TRBJ2-7,few,NA,TRBV29-1
TGTGCCAGCAGTTTATCCGGACTAGCGAGATCCTACGAGCAGTACTTC,CASSLSGLARSYEQYF,TRBJ2-7,once,TRBD2,TRBV28
TGCAGCGTTCGGCTCCCCCCTGAGTTCTTC,CSVRLPPEFF,TRBJ2-1,NA,NA,TRBV29-1
TGTGCCAGCAGCCATCTTAGCGCCCGCTACGAGCAGTACTTC,CASSHLSARYEQYF,TRBJ2-7,many,NA,TRBV7-8
TGCAGCGTTGGACAGGGCCAAGAGACCCAGTACTTC,CSVGQGQETQYF,TRBJ2-5,few,TRBD1,TRBV29-1
TGTGCCAGCACAAGTTGGCTAGCGGGAGATCGGTACAATGAGCAGTTCTTC,CASTSWLAGDRYNEQFF,TRBJ2-1,few,TRBD2,TRBV2
TGCGCCAGCAGCCAACCAGGAAACAATGAGCAGTTCTTC,CASSQPGNNEQFF,TRBJ2-1,few,NA,TRBV4-3
TGCAGCGTTGTGCGGGAGGTCGAGACCCAGTACTTC,CSVVREVETQYF,TRBJ2-5,few,TRBD2,TRBV29-1
TGTGCCAGCAGTTTAAACGGAGTCACTGAAGCTTTCTTT,CASSLNGVTEAFF,TRBJ1-1,NA,NA,TRBV28
TGTGCCAGCTCACTTACGACTGAGAATCAGCGGCCCCAGCATTTT,CASSLTTENQRPQHF,TRBJ1-5,few,NA,TRBV18
TGCAGTGCCGGGGCGGGCTACGAGCAGTACTTC,CSAGAGYEQYF,TRBJ2-7,NA,NA,TRBV20-1
TGTGCCAGCAGCTATCCGGGACTAGCGGGAGTAAATGAGCAGTTCTTC,CASSYPGLAGVNEQFF,TRBJ2-1,few,TRBD2,TRBV11-2
TGTGCCAGCATAGAACAGGGGGGCAATCAGCCCCAGCATTTT,CASIEQGGNQPQHF,TRBJ1-5,NA,TRBD1,TRBV27
TGTGCCAGCAACTCGGGATCCTACGAGCAGTACTTC,CASNSGSYEQYF,TRBJ2-7,NA,NA,TRBV6-5
TGCAGCTCAGCGGGGATGGAGACCCAGTACTTC,CSSAGMETQYF,TRBJ2-5,few,TRBD2,TRBV29-1
TGCGGGACAGGGATCGTCGGCACTGAAGCTTTCTTT,CGTGIVGTEAFF,TRBJ1-1,once,TRBD1,TRBV30
TGTGCCTGGCCTCAGGGGGCCGTCCACGAGCAGTACTTC,CAWPQGAVHEQYF,TRBJ2-7,NA,TRBD1,TRBV30
TGTGCTAGTGGTTTAGGTGGGTCAACTGAAGCTTTCTTT,CASGLGGSTEAFF,TRBJ1-1,NA,NA,TRBV12-5
TGTGCCAGCAGCTTAGCGTCTAGGTCGCATTCCTACGAGCAGTACTTC,CASSLASRSHSYEQYF,TRBJ2-7,many,NA,TRBV7-2
TGCGCCAGCAGCCAAGACAGGGGGTATAGCACAGATACGCAGTATTTT,CASSQDRGYSTDTQYF,TRBJ2-3,NA,TRBD1,TRBV5-1
TGTGCCACCACTAGCGCGCCCTCCTACGAGCAGTACTTC,CATTSAPSYEQYF,TRBJ2-7,few,TRBD2,TRBV7-2
TGTGCCTGGAGGGAGGACAGAAACACTGAAGCTTTCTTT,CAWREDRNTEAFF,TRBJ1-1,NA,NA,TRBV30
TGTGCCAGCAGCGTAGCCAGCGGGAACTCCTACGAGCAGTACTTC,CASSVASGNSYEQYF,TRBJ2-7,once,TRBD2,TRBV9
TGCAGCGTAACCTCGGGACTTCGGACAGATACGCAGTATTTT,CSVTSGLRTDTQYF,TRBJ2-3,NA,NA,TRBV29-1
TGCGCCAGCAGCTTGGCTCAGGGAAAATACAATGAGCAGTTCTTC,CASSLAQGKYNEQFF,TRBJ2-1,NA,NA,TRBV5-1
TGTGCCAGCAGCAGAGGGACAGGGATGCCCAGCGAGCAGTACTTC,CASSRGTGMPSEQYF,TRBJ2-7,NA,TRBD1,TRBV7-9
TGCGCCACCCGACTAGCGGGGTACACAGATACGCAGTATTTT,CATRLAGYTDTQYF,TRBJ2-3,few,TRBD2,TRBV5-1
TGTGCCAGCAGTCCCTTTCAGGGCTACGAGCAGTACTTC,CASSPFQGYEQYF,TRBJ2-7,few,NA,TRBV6-5
TGTGCCAGCAGCTTGGTTGGGGTGGAGACCCAGTACTTC,CASSLVGVETQYF,TRBJ2-5,NA,NA,TRBV5-4
TGTGCCATCAGTGCGGGAGCCGGCAATGAGCAGTTCTTC,CAISAGAGNEQFF,TRBJ2-1,few,NA,TRBV10-3
TGCAGCGTTGTTTCTAACCCTTGGGGAGAGACCCAGTACTTC,CSVVSNPWGETQYF,TRBJ2-5,few,NA,TRBV29-1
TGTGCCAGCTCACCACCTAGCGGGAGGCGGTACGAGCAGTACTTC,CASSPPSGRRYEQYF,TRBJ2-7,NA,TRBD2,TRBV18
TGTGCCAGCAGTGAATATACCCTTAGGCCAACTAATGAAAAACTGTTTTTT,CASSEYTLRPTNEKLFF,TRBJ1-4,once,NA,TRBV25-1
TGTGCCTGGAGTCCCTTAGCAGGTCCACGGGGCGGGGAGCTGTTTTTT,CAWSPLAGPRGGELFF,TRBJ2-2,once,NA,TRBV30
TGCGCCAGCAGCTTGGGACAGGCGGAGACCCAGTACTTC,CASSLGQAETQYF,TRBJ2-5,few,NA,TRBV5-1
TGCGCCAGCAGCTTGGGCCCCCCCAGGGGGCGGGAGACCCAGTACTTC,CASSLGPPRGRETQYF,TRBJ2-5,few,TRBD1,TRBV5-1